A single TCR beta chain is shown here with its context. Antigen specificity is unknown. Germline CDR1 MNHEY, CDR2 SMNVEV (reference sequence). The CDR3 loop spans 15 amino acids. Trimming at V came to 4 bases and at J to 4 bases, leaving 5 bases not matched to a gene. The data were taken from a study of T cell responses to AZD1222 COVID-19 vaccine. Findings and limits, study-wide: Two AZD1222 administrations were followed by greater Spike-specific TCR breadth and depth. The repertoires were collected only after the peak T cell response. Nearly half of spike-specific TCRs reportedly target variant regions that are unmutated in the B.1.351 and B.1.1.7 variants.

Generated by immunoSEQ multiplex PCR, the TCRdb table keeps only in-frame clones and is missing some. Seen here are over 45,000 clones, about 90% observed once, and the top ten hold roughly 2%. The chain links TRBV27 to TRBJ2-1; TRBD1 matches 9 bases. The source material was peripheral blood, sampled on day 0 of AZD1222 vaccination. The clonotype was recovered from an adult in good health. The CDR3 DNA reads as TGTGCCAGCAGTTCTAGGACAGGGGTGTACAATGAGCAGTTCTTC. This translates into CASSSRTGVYNEQFF.